This record covers a single T cell receptor beta chain. Antigen: not known. A read error is likely, as this CDR3 ends without the conserved phenylalanine or tryptophan. There are 15 residues in the CDR3. V was shortened by 4 bases and J by 10 bases, with 21 bases between the two germline ends. Germline CDR1 and CDR2: SGHRS and YFSETQ. This specimen comes from a study of tumor-infiltrating lymphocytes in primary liver carcinoma. Study-level background: In every tissue type, samples returned a similar yield of roughly 3.65 to 7.5 million productive TCRbeta reads.

Study outcomes and limitations: Lesser overlap characterized tumor-adjacent and tumor-blood pairs relative to tumor region pairs.

Co-extraction of both nucleic acids (RNA and DNA) used roughly 20-34 mg of unsorted bulk tissue. Over 80% of the cells were viable tumor cells in every tumor sample. TCR beta cDNA was prepared out of 500 ng total RNA by means of a constant-region primer. Construction of TCR beta libraries relied on three successive nested multiplex PCR rounds employing slightly modified ARM-PCR. The first two PCR rounds used TRBV1-TRBV30 primers with a Cbeta primer, 10 cycles each. Using its own MiXCR run on the multiplex PCR reads, TCRdb lists one record per CDR3 protein. The sample carries more than 70,000 distinct CDR3 sequences, approximately 72% recorded once.

The specimen was liver tumor tissue from sampling region 1. Indicated subset: tumor region T1, superior pole. V usage is TRBV5-1 and J usage is TRBJ2-1; possibly TRBD1 for D (5 bases). The sequence was collected from a man aged 35-49 years with primary liver carcinoma and hepatitis B virus infection. The CDR3 loop reads CASSPTGAVNSEQFL. The CDR3 DNA sequence: TGCGCCAGCAGCCCCACTGGGGCAGTAAACAGCGAGCAGTTCCTC.